The 32 T cell receptor beta chains below were found in one sample sequenced in a study of T cells after yellow fever vaccination. TCRdb itself ran the 5' RACE reads through MiXCR, one entry per CDR3 protein. This sample has some 600,000 distinct CDR3 sequences; roughly 12% occur once, and the top ten carry under 15%. The sample in question was PBMCs, obtained on the day of the yellow fever booster vaccination. The source is a young man who received the YFV17D yellow fever vaccine.

This clonotype has just a few counts. The rearrangement joins TRBV7-2 to TRBJ2-1; unclear D gene. With 2 bases removed from V and 2 bases from J, the gap between germline ends came to 10 bases. The CDR3 runs to 15 residues. CDR1 is SGHTA, CDR2 FQGNSA, per germline. CDR3 in amino acids: CASSLSRATYNEQFF. The CDR3 bases are TGTGCCAGCAGCTTATCCCGGGCCACCTACAATGAGCAGTTCTTC.

The chain carries TRBV7-2 and TRBJ2-1; D is ambiguous. The germline V gene has CDR1 SGHTA and CDR2 FQGNSA. V lost 5 bases and J lost 7, with 12 bases in between. This CDR3 comprises 13 residues. CDR3 sequence reads: CASSPTQVNEQFF. As DNA, the CDR3 is TGTGCCAGCAGCCCAACCCAAGTAAATGAGCAGTTCTTC.

This chain joins TRBV18 and TRBJ1-6, with 9 bases fitting TRBD1. V was pared by 4 bases and J by 9 bases, with 4 bases of the junction left unmatched. Germline V gene data show CDR1 as KGHSH and CDR2 as LQKENI. CDR3 size: 14 residues. The CDR3 nucleotides are TGTGCCAGCTCACAGGACAGGGGAAGTTCACCCCTCCACTTT. Residues: CASSQDRGSSPLHF.

This clonotype occurred a few times. The gene calls are TRBV30 and TRBJ2-3; 8 bases agree with TRBD1. V was clipped by 4 bases and J by 3 bases; unmatched bases: 6. Germline values: CDR1 GTSNPN, CDR2 SVGIG (reference sequence). The length of the CDR3 is 14 residues. As DNA, the CDR3 is TGTGCCTGGAAGTCATGGACAGGGACAGATACGCAGTATTTT. Translation: CAWKSWTGTDTQYF. Combining the CDR3 with reference TRBV30 and TRBJ2-3 gives the whole variable domain SQTIHQWPATLVQPVGSPLSLECTVEGTSNPNLYWYRQAAGRGLQLLFYSVGIGQISSEVPQNLSASRPQDRQFILSSKKLLLSDSGFYLCAWKSWTGTDTQYFGPGTRLTVL.

This clonotype appeared a few times. The chain uses TRBV5-1 and TRBJ2-3, with D perhaps matching TRBD2 (6 bases). Germline CDR1 is SGHRS and CDR2 is YFSETQ. The CDR3 contains 15 residues. V gave up 6 bases and J gave up 0 bases, with 14 bases separating them. CDR3 in DNA: TGCGCCAGCACAATTAGCGGAGCTAGCACAGATACGCAGTATTTT. It codes for CASTISGASTDTQYF.

This clonotype was counted ten times or more. The chain links TRBV20-1 to TRBJ2-5; TRBD2 matches 8 bases. The germline V gene encodes CDR1 DFQATT and CDR2 SNEGSKA (reference sequence). V lost 8 bases, J lost 3 bases, and 8 bases stayed unmatched. This CDR3 contains 13 residues. CDR3 loop: CSRWAGGKETQYF. DNA of the CDR3: TGCAGTCGCTGGGCGGGAGGAAAAGAGACCCAGTACTTC.

The gene calls are TRBV9 and TRBJ2-3; no firm D call. The V and J ends lost 0 bases and 6 bases respectively, with 11 bases between them. This CDR3 has 14 amino acids. Germline CDR1 and CDR2: SGDLS and YYNGEE. For the CDR3, the DNA is TGTGCCAGCAGCGTAGCCCCCCTCGGGGATACGCAGTATTTT. It yields the protein CASSVAPLGDTQYF.

The J gene is TRBJ2-7, the V gene TRBV20-1; D possibly corresponds to TRBD2 (6 bases). From germline, CDR1 is DFQATT and CDR2 SNEGSKA (reference sequence). There are 14 residues in the CDR3. The V end was cut by 2 bases, the J end by 1 base, with 12 bases between. DNA for the CDR3: TGCAGTGCTAGAACCGGGAGCGGTTCCTACGAGCAGTACTTC. It is translated as CSARTGSGSYEQYF.

The chain joins TRBV6-5 to TRBJ2-1, with D unclear. Germline V gene lookup returns CDR1 MNHEY and CDR2 SVGAGI. V lost 2 bases and J lost 0, with 11 bases in between. CDR3 length: 16 residues. CDR3 bases: TGTGCCAGCAGTTACCAATACTCTAGCTCCTACAATGAGCAGTTCTTC. Translated, it gives CASSYQYSSSYNEQFF.

The rearrangement links TRBV6-5 to TRBJ2-3; possible D gene TRBD1, 6 bases. Germline values: CDR1 MNHEY, CDR2 SVGAGI. Trimming removed 0 bases from V and 0 bases from J, with 10 bases in between. This CDR3 is 16 amino acids long. The CDR3 DNA reads TGTGCCAGCAGTTACTCGACAGGTTTAAGCACAGATACGCAGTATTTT. This gives the protein CASSYSTGLSTDTQYF.

This clonotype was counted at least ten times. The chain recombines TRBV5-1 with TRBJ2-1; D gene ambiguous. Germline V gene data show CDR1 as SGHRS and CDR2 as YFSETQ. The CDR3 is made up of 14 amino acids. Trimming stripped 1 base from V and 5 bases from J, with 10 bases between. CDR3 coding DNA: TGCGCCAGCAGCTTGTTTGTCGGAGACAATGAGCAGTTCTTC. It yields the protein CASSLFVGDNEQFF. The full variable domain, completed using reference TRBV5-1 and TRBJ2-1, is KAGVTQTPRYLIKTRGQQVTLSCSPISGHRSVSWYQQTPGQGLQFLFEYFSETQRNKGNFPGRFSGRQFSNSRSEMNVSTLELGDSALYLCASSLFVGDNEQFFGPGTRLTVL.

The V gene is TRBV11-2, the J gene TRBJ1-1; D is unresolved. The CDR3 spans 13 residues. Per the germline V gene, CDR1 is SGHAT and CDR2 is FQNNGV. V was trimmed by 3 bases and J by 1 base, leaving 6 bases between them. The CDR3 DNA follows: TGTGCCAGCAGCTTTGAGGGGAACACTGAAGCTTTCTTT. It yields the protein CASSFEGNTEAFF.

This clonotype came up a few times. The chain has TRBV6-5 and TRBJ2-1, with D perhaps TRBD2 (5 bases). Trimming cost V 5 bases and J 3 bases, with 14 bases left between them. The CDR3 length is 15 residues. CDR1 and CDR2 (germline): MNHEY, SVGAGI. This chain's CDR3 is CASSTDARGYNEQFF. In DNA form, the CDR3 reads TGTGCCAGCAGTACCGACGCCCGGGGCTACAATGAGCAGTTCTTC.

The table lists this clonotype with a few counts. The chain recombines TRBV14 with TRBJ1-6; TRBD1 might be the D (6 bases). With 1 base removed from V and 4 bases from J, the gap between germline ends came to 8 bases. Germline V gene data show CDR1 as SGHDN and CDR2 as FVKESK. The CDR3 consists of 15 residues. In nucleotides, the CDR3 is TGTGCCAGCAGCCAAGGTGGACAGTATAATTCACCCCTCCACTTT. As protein: CASSQGGQYNSPLHF. The variable domain in full, with the rest retrieved from reference TRBV14 and TRBJ1-6, is EAGVTQFPSHSVIEKGQTVTLRCDPISGHDNLYWYRRVMGKEIKFLLHFVKESKQDESGMPNNRFLAERTGGTYSTLKVQPAELEDSGVYFCASSQGGQYNSPLHFGNGTRLTVT.

This clonotype appeared many times. This sequence joins TRBV4-3 and TRBJ1-1; D gene ambiguous. V was cut by 3 bases and J by 8 bases, with 13 bases left in between. The germline V gene encodes CDR1 LGHNA and CDR2 YSLEER. The CDR3 is 13 amino acids. The CDR3 here is CASSQALRQEAFF. Here the CDR3 DNA reads TGCGCCAGCAGCCAGGCCCTTCGACAAGAAGCTTTCTTT.

This clonotype was detected only a few times. CDR3 in DNA: TGTGCCATCAGTGAGTCAGTCAGGGGACGGGAGACCCAGTACTTC. Translation: CAISESVRGRETQYF. The chain carries TRBV10-3 and TRBJ2-5, with D possibly matching TRBD1 (6 bases). Trimming shortened V by 0 bases and J by 5 bases, and 13 bases separated the two germline ends. CDR1 and CDR2 from the germline V gene are ENHRY and SYGVKD. The CDR3 runs to 15 residues.

This clonotype was picked up a small number of times. This chain uses TRBV12-3 or TRBV12-4 with TRBJ2-5; D not resolved. V shed 8 bases and J shed 4 bases, with 17 bases lying between them. CDR3 size: 14 residues. The CDR3 here is CASLKTVDRETQYF. CDR3 DNA sequence: TGTGCCAGCTTAAAAACAGTAGATCGAGAGACCCAGTACTTC.

This clonotype has just a few counts. The CDR3 DNA reads as TGCGCCAGCAGCTTCGGACGGGATCAGCCCCAGCATTTT. Protein sequence: CASSFGRDQPQHF. This chain joins TRBV5-1 and TRBJ1-5; D is undetermined. Trimming took off 2 bases at V and 5 bases at J, with 8 bases between the two ends. Germline CDR1 and CDR2: SGHRS and YFSETQ. The CDR3 is 13 residues long.

The chain uses TRBV7-2 and TRBJ2-3; tentatively, D is TRBD2 (6 bases). Per germline, CDR1 SGHTA and CDR2 FQGNSA. There are 16 residues in the CDR3. V lost 5 bases and J lost 2, with 17 bases in between. The CDR3 bases are TGTGCCAGCAGCATTTGGGGAGGCTTCCTCACAGATACGCAGTATTTT. This sequence encodes CASSIWGGFLTDTQYF.

This clonotype has only a few counts. The chain recombines TRBV23-1 with TRBJ2-7; the D is unclear. TRBV23-1 is an ORF, with its function uncertain. Trimming shortened V by 0 bases and J by 3 bases, and 18 bases separated the two germline ends. The CDR3 extends over 17 amino acids. Written as DNA, the CDR3 is TGCGCCAGCAGTCAATCGGTACTTCCGACTCAAAGCTACGAGCAGTACTTC. This codes for CASSQSVLPTQSYEQYF.

The table lists this clonotype with a few counts. CDR3 region: CATGTSGDEQFF. The CDR3 region has the DNA TGTGCCACTGGGACTAGCGGGGATGAGCAGTTCTTC. The chain combines TRBV12-3 or TRBV12-4 with TRBJ2-1, with 13 positions matching TRBD2. The length of the CDR3 is 12 residues. Trimming cost V 10 bases and J 8 bases; bases outside gene matches: 2.

The V and J genes are TRBV7-9 and TRBJ1-5; 7 nucleotides match TRBD1. V dropped 5 bases and J dropped 4; count of bases not matched to a gene: 5. CDR1 is SEHNR, CDR2 FQNEAQ, per germline (reference sequence). The CDR3 sequence is 14 residues long. The CDR3 DNA reads TGTGCCAGCAGCCGGGGACAGCTGAATCAGCCCCAGCATTTT. Protein product: CASSRGQLNQPQHF.

The rearrangement joins TRBV4-2 to TRBJ2-7; D is possibly TRBD2 (5 bases). The CDR3 loop spans 16 amino acids. CDR1 and CDR2 (germline): LGHNA, YNFKEQ. V shed 1 base and J shed 0 bases, with 13 bases lying between them. CDR3 loop: CASSQVTGIDSYEQYF. In DNA, the CDR3 is TGTGCCAGCAGCCAAGTTACGGGAATCGACTCCTACGAGCAGTACTTC.

V and J are TRBV7-2 and TRBJ2-1; tentatively, D is TRBD1 or TRBD2 (6 bases each). Trimming stripped 3 bases from V and 2 bases from J, with 11 bases between. Looked up from germline, CDR1 is SGHTA and CDR2 is FQGNSA. The CDR3 totals 15 residues. The CDR3 nucleotides are TGTGCCAGCAGCTTTAGCGGACAGCCCTACAATGAGCAGTTCTTC. It yields the protein CASSFSGQPYNEQFF.

This clonotype was observed a few times. The V and J genes are TRBV5-8 and TRBJ2-7; 7 nucleotides line up with TRBD1. Trimming removed 4 bases from V and 2 bases from J; junction bases left unmatched: 6. The CDR3 extends over 14 amino acids. CDR1 SGHTS and CDR2 YDEGEE come from the germline V gene. In DNA, the CDR3 is TGTGCCAGCAGCACAGGGGAAAGCACCTACGAGCAGTACTTC. Residues: CASSTGESTYEQYF.

The genes are TRBV14 and TRBJ2-3; D remains ambiguous. Germline values: CDR1 SGHDN, CDR2 FVKESK. The CDR3 length is 12 residues. V lost 4 bases and J lost 7, with 9 bases in between. CDR3 sequence reads: CASSLSLNTQYF. CDR3 bases: TGTGCCAGCAGCCTTTCTCTAAATACGCAGTATTTT.

This clonotype was recorded a few times. The J gene is TRBJ2-7, the V gene TRBV4-3, with D perhaps TRBD2 (5 bases). In germline, CDR1 is LGHNA, CDR2 YSLEER. The CDR3 totals 17 residues. The V end was cut by 1 base, the J end by 7 bases, with 23 bases between. CDR3 coding DNA: TGCGCCAGCAGCCAAGGGGTTGGAGGAATTTCAGGATGGGAGCAGTACTTC. This gives the protein CASSQGVGGISGWEQYF.

This clonotype has more than one count but fewer than ten. The gene calls are TRBV11-2 and TRBJ2-3, with 7 bases identical to TRBD1. With 4 bases clipped from V and 0 bases from J, the junction kept 7 bases outside the gene matches. This CDR3 spans 16 amino acids. The germline V gene encodes CDR1 SGHAT and CDR2 FQNNGV. The CDR3 loop is CASSSRQGTSTDTQYF. CDR3 DNA sequence: TGTGCCAGCAGCTCACGACAGGGAACTAGCACAGATACGCAGTATTTT.

The gene calls are TRBV15 and TRBJ2-1; D tentatively reads TRBD1 or TRBD2 (5 bases each). V lost 5 bases to trimming and J lost 2 bases, with 13 bases between them. In germline, CDR1 is LNHNV, CDR2 YYDKDF (reference sequence). The CDR3 consists of 15 residues. CDR3 protein: CATSPWGRTYNEQFF. CDR3 sequence (DNA): TGTGCCACCAGCCCCTGGGGACGCACCTACAATGAGCAGTTCTTC.

This chain connects TRBV2 to TRBJ2-3, with 7 bases fitting TRBD1. The CDR3 totals 15 residues. Germline CDR1 is SNHLY and CDR2 is FYNNEI. The V and J ends lost 8 bases and 0 bases, in that order; junction bases with no gene match: 8. As DNA, the CDR3 is TGTGCCAGCTCCGTTCAGGGGGTGAGCACAGATACGCAGTATTTT. It yields the protein CASSVQGVSTDTQYF.

This clonotype was observed a few times. The CDR3 DNA reads TGCGCCAGCAGCCCCGAAGGGGTACTTGGCTACACCTTC. Translated, it gives CASSPEGVLGYTF. The chain links TRBV4-3 to TRBJ1-2, with D perhaps matching TRBD1 (5 bases). CDR3 length: 13 residues. CDR1 is LGHNA and CDR2 is YSLEER in the germline V gene. The V and J ends lost 4 bases and 7 bases respectively, with 13 bases between them.

This clonotype was seen a handful of times. The chain is built from TRBV7-2 and TRBJ1-5; no firm D call. V dropped 0 bases and J dropped 2 bases, with 8 bases sitting between them. CDR3 length equals 15 residues. Germline CDR1 and CDR2: SGHTA and FQGNSA. The chain's CDR3 is CASSLAGNGNQPQHF. CDR3 nucleotide sequence: TGTGCCAGCAGCTTAGCGGGGAATGGCAATCAGCCCCAGCATTTT.